This entry lists 13 T cell receptor beta chains sequenced from one sample in a study of T-cell memory formation after mild COVID-19. TCRdb re-called the 5' RACE reads with MiXCR, one entry per CDR3 protein. The repertoire holds around 430,000 distinct CDR3 sequences, with 15% to 20% as singletons. Specimen: PBMCs or a T cell subset sorted from them (not recorded which). The receptors derive from a man between 18 and 35 years old who had mild COVID-19 (a few samples of this study predate the infection). Cell type and time point are not known.

The rearrangement joins TRBV20-1 to TRBJ2-7; perhaps TRBD2 as D (6 bases). CDR3 size: 14 residues. Germline CDR1 and CDR2: DFQATT and SNEGSKA (reference sequence). V was pared by 3 bases and J by 2 bases, with 14 bases between. The CDR3: CSASSGSRTYEQYF. In DNA, the CDR3 is TGCAGTGCTAGTTCCGGGAGTAGGACCTACGAGCAGTACTTC.

Comments on this clonotype: It may be a read error: a sequence one base away is much more abundant. The chain uses TRBV28 and TRBJ1-1, with TRBD1 matching 7 bases. The length of the CDR3 is 15 residues. V was pared by 4 bases and J by 1 base, with 6 bases of the junction left unmatched. Per the germline V gene, CDR1 is MDHEN and CDR2 is SYDVKM. The CDR3 DNA reads TGTGCCAGCAGTTCGGGGGGGACAGCGAACACTGAAGCTTTCTTT. Translation gives CASSSGGTANTEAFF.

The table lists this clonotype with many counts. CDR3 in amino acids: CASSLETGNYNEQFF. In DNA form, the CDR3 reads TGCGCCAGCAGCTTGGAGACAGGGAACTACAATGAGCAGTTCTTC. The V and J genes are TRBV5-1 and TRBJ2-1, with 7 bases lining up with TRBD1. Germline V gives CDR1 SGHRS, CDR2 YFSETQ. The CDR3 is 15 amino acids. J was trimmed by 3 bases and V by 0 bases; bases with no gene match: 3.

As DNA, the CDR3 is TGTGCCAGCAGCGTGCCCCCCGGGGGTGCCGGGGAGCTGTTTTTT. It specifies CASSVPPGGAGELFF. This rearrangement joins TRBV9 to TRBJ2-2; D might be TRBD2 (6 bases). This CDR3 comprises 15 residues. The germline V and J ends were trimmed by 2 bases and 6 bases, with 14 bases remaining between them. CDR1 is SGDLS and CDR2 is YYNGEE in the germline V gene.

The table lists this clonotype with a few counts. V gene TRBV11-2 combines with J gene TRBJ2-7, with D perhaps being TRBD1 or TRBD2 (5 bases each). With 5 bases removed from V and 6 bases from J, the gap between germline ends came to 14 bases. This CDR3 comprises 13 residues. Germline CDR1 is SGHAT and CDR2 is FQNNGV. The CDR3 DNA sequence: TGTGCCAGCAGCAACCAGGGACGGAGCGAGCAGTACTTC. Protein: CASSNQGRSEQYF. Full variable domain (rest looked up from reference TRBV11-2 and TRBJ2-7): EAGVAQSPRYKIIEKRQSVAFWCNPISGHATLYWYQQILGQGPKLLIQFQNNGVVDDSQLPKDRFSAERLKGVDSTLKIQPAKLEDSAVYLCASSNQGRSEQYFGPGTRLTVT.

The table lists this clonotype with many counts. V gene TRBV4-1 combines with J gene TRBJ2-5; D uncertain. Germline CDR1 is MGHRA and CDR2 is YSYEKL. Trimming removed 2 bases from V and 5 bases from J, with 18 bases in between. The CDR3 has 16 residues. The CDR3 sequence is CASSQSQYGPWETQYF. In nucleotides, the CDR3 is TGCGCCAGCAGCCAATCCCAATATGGGCCGTGGGAGACCCAGTACTTC.

The table lists this clonotype with many counts. V is TRBV4-1 and J is TRBJ1-3, with D hard to call. The CDR3 length is 14 residues. CDR1 and CDR2 (germline): MGHRA, YSYEKL. The V end was cut by 4 bases, the J end by 0 bases, with 7 bases between. In DNA form, the CDR3 reads TGCGCCAGCAGCCCGAGGAGCTCTGGAAACACCATATATTTT. Amino acids: CASSPRSSGNTIYF.

This clonotype was found a few times. V is TRBV4-1 and J is TRBJ2-1, with TRBD1 matching over 11 bases. CDR1 is MGHRA, CDR2 YSYEKL, per germline. This CDR3 comprises 14 residues. Trimming cost V 4 bases and J 7 bases; bases outside gene matches: 3. The DNA for the CDR3 is TGCGCCAGCAGCCCGGGACAGGGGGTTAATGAGCAGTTCTTC. This gives the protein CASSPGQGVNEQFF.

This clonotype was seen more than once but under ten times. The chain combines TRBV5-3 with TRBJ1-1, with 7 bases fitting TRBD1. TRBV5-3 is classed as an ORF, of uncertain function. V trimming: 4 bases; J trimming: 8 bases; junction bases outside the gene matches: 11. The CDR3 is made up of 14 amino acids. CDR3 residues: CARSGDSCRREAFF. CDR3 sequence (DNA): TGTGCCAGAAGCGGGGACAGCTGCCGTCGAGAAGCTTTCTTT.

There are many counts of this clonotype. The chain has TRBV11-2 and TRBJ1-2, with D uncertain. CDR3 size: 13 residues. V was shortened by 4 bases and J by 4 bases, with 10 bases between the two germline ends. Germline lookup yields CDR1 SGHAT and CDR2 FQNNGV. The DNA for the CDR3 is TGTGCCAGCAGCTCTACCGGGGTCTATGGCTACACCTTC. As protein: CASSSTGVYGYTF.

This clonotype showed up many times. This sequence joins TRBV10-3 and TRBJ2-3, with 11 positions matching TRBD2. The CDR3 contains 15 residues. V lost 6 bases and J lost 3; bases outside the gene matches: 5. Germline V lookup: CDR1 ENHRY, CDR2 SYGVKD. CDR3 in DNA: TGTGCCATCAGGGAGACTAGCGGGAAAACAGATACGCAGTATTTT. Protein: CAIRETSGKTDTQYF.

The rearrangement uses TRBV5-1 and TRBJ1-1; D not certain. Germline V gene data show CDR1 as SGHRS and CDR2 as YFSETQ. Trimming cost V 1 base and J 5 bases, with 12 bases left between them. The CDR3 has 14 residues. The CDR3 nucleotides read TGCGCCAGCAGCTTGTATATCTCCGGAACTGAAGCTTTCTTT. Residues: CASSLYISGTEAFF.

The rearrangement joins TRBV9 to TRBJ2-5, with D possibly TRBD2 on 6 matching bases. Looked up from germline, CDR1 is SGDLS and CDR2 is YYNGEE. V was clipped by 0 bases and J by 5 bases, with 14 bases between them. The CDR3 totals 15 residues. The CDR3 spells CASSVGGTPRETQYF. The CDR3 bases are TGTGCCAGCAGCGTAGGCGGGACTCCCAGGGAGACCCAGTACTTC.